A selection of T cell receptor beta chains follows, all from one sample in a study of blood T cell repertoires in COVID-19. Profiling relied on immunoSEQ multiplex PCR, and the TCRdb table lists in-frame clones only, not all of them. The sample yields more than 250,000 clones, 70% to 90% seen once. The specimen was peripheral blood. Receptors were obtained from a man in his late teens or twenties who had recovered from COVID-19. Both conserved end residues are part of each CDR3. A D gene is named only where the DNA matches it firmly. The size field is filled for only some rows; it gives once, few, many or a size class.

v_gene,abundance,d_gene,j_gene,CDR3aa,CDR3nt
TRBV2,-,-,TRBJ1-1,CASTVTGPNTEAFF,TGTGCCAGCACCGTCACAGGGCCGAACACTGAAGCTTTCTTT
TRBV18,-,-,TRBJ2-7,CASSPGGDEQYF,TGTGCCAGCTCACCCGGCGGGGACGAGCAGTACTTC
TRBV5-5,-,TRBD1,TRBJ2-3,CASSGHGDRGTDTQYF,TGTGCCAGCAGCGGCCATGGGGACAGGGGCACAGATACGCAGTATTTT
TRBV27,-,TRBD2,TRBJ2-5,CASSGTSGILETQYF,TGTGCCAGCAGCGGGACTAGCGGGATTTTAGAGACCCAGTACTTC
TRBV14,-,-,TRBJ1-5,CASSSGRPTPPAQPQHF,TGTGCCAGCAGCTCAGGGCGTCCGACGCCCCCTGCTCAGCCCCAGCATTTT
TRBV2,-,TRBD2,TRBJ2-1,CASSFTSGAYNEQFF,TGTGCCAGCAGTTTCACTAGCGGGGCCTACAATGAGCAGTTCTTC
TRBV4-2,-,-,TRBJ1-1,CASSPPTATNTEAFF,TGTGCCAGCAGCCCGCCGACAGCTACGAACACTGAAGCTTTCTTT
TRBV7-3,-,TRBD2,TRBJ2-2,CASSLRGLAGYTGELFF,TGTGCCAGCAGCCTCCGGGGACTAGCGGGGTATACCGGGGAGCTGTTTTTT
TRBV10-2,once,TRBD1,TRBJ1-1,CATSGQENTEAFF,TGCGCCACTTCGGGACAGGAGAACACTGAAGCTTTCTTT
TRBV7-2,-,-,TRBJ2-7,CASSLAGPPYEQYF,TGTGCCAGCAGCTTAGCTGGGCCCCCCTACGAGCAGTACTTC
TRBV27,-,-,TRBJ1-1,CASRLTAGIHTEAFF,TGTGCCAGCAGACTTACGGCAGGTATTCACACTGAAGCTTTCTTT
TRBV5-4,-,-,TRBJ2-5,CASSLEMEETQYF,TGTGCCAGCAGCTTGGAGATGGAGGAGACCCAGTACTTC
TRBV11-2,-,-,TRBJ1-1,CASTWGGGTEAFF,TGTGCCAGCACCTGGGGAGGGGGCACTGAAGCTTTCTTT
TRBV27,-,TRBD2,TRBJ2-3,CASSLSASGGVDTQYF,TGTGCCAGCAGTTTATCGGCTAGCGGGGGGGTGGATACGCAGTATTTT
TRBV6-5,-,TRBD1,TRBJ2-7,CASSPDRPRYEQYF,TGTGCCAGCAGCCCGGACAGGCCCCGCTACGAGCAGTACTTC
TRBV5-4,few,TRBD1,TRBJ2-7,CASSLGGRQGSYEQYF,TGTGCCAGCAGCTTGGGGGGTCGACAGGGGAGCTACGAGCAGTACTTC
TRBV7-9,-,-,TRBJ1-6,CASSLSQGNSPLHF,TGTGCCAGCAGCTTAAGTCAGGGGAATTCACCCCTCCACTTT
TRBV19,-,-,TRBJ2-3,CASSMRLREIADTQYF,TGTGCCAGTAGTATGAGGTTGCGGGAAATCGCAGATACGCAGTATTTT
TRBV28,-,-,TRBJ1-3,CASRDGPGSSGNTIYF,TGTGCCAGCAGAGATGGCCCGGGATCCTCTGGAAACACCATATATTTT
TRBV4-1,-,TRBD2,TRBJ2-7,CASSDVGGGRSYEQYF,TGCGCCAGCAGCGATGTCGGGGGAGGGAGGTCCTACGAGCAGTACTTC
TRBV3-1/TRBV3-2,once,-,TRBJ2-1,CASSQDLRAGYNEQFF,TGTGCCAGCAGCCAAGATTTGAGGGCGGGATACAATGAGCAGTTCTTC
TRBV23-1,-,-,TRBJ1-5,CASSPTTGEKDNQPQHF,TGCGCCAGCAGTCCCACGACAGGAGAGAAGGACAATCAGCCCCAGCATTTT
TRBV2,-,TRBD1,TRBJ2-7,CASSRDRSAYEQYF,TGTGCCAGCAGTCGGGACAGGTCTGCCTACGAGCAGTACTTC
TRBV12-5,-,-,TRBJ2-7,CASGLGATGSEQYF,TGTGCTAGTGGTTTGGGTGCGACAGGTTCCGAGCAGTACTTC
TRBV19,-,-,TRBJ1-4,CASKRTSRFNEKLFF,TGTGCCAGTAAAAGGACATCTCGGTTTAATGAAAAACTGTTTTTT
TRBV6-5,-,TRBD2,TRBJ2-7,CASSYSYGGVYEQYF,TGTGCCAGCAGTTACAGTTACGGGGGGGTATACGAGCAGTACTTC
TRBV5-5,-,-,TRBJ1-5,CASSLDVLGRTQHF,TGTGCCAGCAGCTTGGACGTACTGGGGAGGACCCAGCATTTT
TRBV15,-,-,TRBJ1-5,CATSRDREGNQPQHF,TGTGCCACCAGCAGAGATAGAGAAGGCAATCAGCCCCAGCATTTT
TRBV5-1,-,-,TRBJ2-3,CASSLWDTEPTDTQYF,TGCGCCAGCAGCTTGTGGGACACGGAACCCACAGATACGCAGTATTTT
TRBV25-1,-,-,TRBJ1-4,CASSEARAGEKLFF,TGTGCCAGCAGTGAAGCCAGGGCAGGTGAAAAACTGTTTTTT
TRBV5-7,-,TRBD1,TRBJ1-4,CASTLIDRGLRGYEKLFF,TGTGCCAGCACCCTGATAGACAGGGGGCTAAGAGGGTACGAAAAACTGTTTTTT
TRBV2,once,TRBD1,TRBJ1-2,CASSGRGQVDGYTF,TGTGCCAGCAGTGGGAGGGGGCAAGTGGATGGCTACACCTTC
TRBV7-2,few,TRBD2,TRBJ2-1,CASSLIAAGYAGNEQFF,TGTGCCAGCAGCTTAATCGCAGCGGGGTACGCAGGGAATGAGCAGTTCTTC
TRBV6-5,-,-,TRBJ2-7,CASSYQRTDSEQYF,TGTGCCAGCAGTTACCAGCGGACGGACTCCGAGCAGTACTTC
TRBV6-5,-,TRBD1,TRBJ1-2,CASSYSKGQGNGYTF,TGTGCCAGCAGTTACTCGAAGGGACAGGGGAATGGCTACACCTTC
TRBV19,-,TRBD1,TRBJ1-2,CASSGDSSAWSGYTF,TGTGCCAGTAGTGGGGACAGCTCGGCGTGGAGTGGCTACACCTTC
TRBV4-3,-,-,TRBJ2-1,CASSQEGAEPNNEQFF,TGCGCCAGCAGCCAAGAAGGGGCCGAGCCTAACAATGAGCAGTTCTTC
TRBV11-2,-,-,TRBJ1-3,CASSFLSGNTIYF,TGTGCCAGCAGCTTCTTATCGGGAAACACCATATATTTT
TRBV6-5,-,TRBD1,TRBJ1-1,CASSTPSRGYSEAFF,TGTGCCAGCAGTACACCATCCAGGGGGTATTCTGAAGCTTTCTTT
TRBV5-1,-,-,TRBJ2-2,CASSLGVTGELFF,TGCGCCAGCAGCTTAGGGGTCACCGGGGAGCTGTTTTTT
TRBV12-3/TRBV12-4,-,-,TRBJ2-1,CASSVLALNEQFF,TGTGCCAGCAGTGTCCTAGCGTTGAATGAGCAGTTCTTC
TRBV5-6,-,TRBD1,TRBJ2-7,CATHMDRVYEQYF,TGTGCCACCCATATGGACAGGGTCTACGAGCAGTACTTC
TRBV5-1,-,TRBD2,TRBJ2-3,CASSAGSGRGDTQYF,TGCGCCAGCAGCGCCGGTAGCGGGAGAGGAGATACGCAGTATTTT
TRBV19,-,-,TRBJ2-5,CASSPTRTVGQETQYF,TGTGCCAGTAGTCCGACACGGACAGTCGGCCAAGAGACCCAGTACTTC
TRBV6-5,-,-,TRBJ1-1,CASSYSARVNTEAFF,TGTGCCAGCAGTTACTCCGCGAGGGTGAACACTGAAGCTTTCTTT
TRBV4-2,-,TRBD2,TRBJ2-7,CASSHSGRGNEQYF,TGTGCCAGCAGCCACAGCGGGAGAGGAAACGAGCAGTACTTC
TRBV28,-,-,TRBJ1-1,CASNDGGGRTEAFF,TGTGCCAGCAATGATGGGGGAGGGAGGACTGAAGCTTTCTTT
TRBV12-3/TRBV12-4,-,-,TRBJ1-2,CASSRANYGYTF,TGTGCCAGCAGCAGGGCTAACTATGGCTACACCTTC
TRBV19,-,-,TRBJ1-5,CASSREGSSSNQPQHF,TGTGCCAGTAGTAGGGAGGGGTCAAGTTCCAATCAGCCCCAGCATTTT
TRBV4-1,once,-,TRBJ1-1,CASSQDRDTEAFF,TGCGCCAGCAGCCAAGACCGCGACACTGAAGCTTTCTTT
TRBV6-5,-,TRBD1,TRBJ2-7,CASSRGTPFPYEQYF,TGTGCCAGCAGCAGGGGGACACCTTTCCCCTACGAGCAGTACTTC